This T cell receptor (beta chain) was identified in a study of blood T cell repertoires in COVID-19. The germline V and J ends were trimmed by 6 bases and 0 bases, with 9 bases remaining between them. The CDR3 runs 14 residues. Germline loops: CDR1 SNHLY, CDR2 FYNNEI. The repertoire was sequenced with immunoSEQ multiplex PCR; TCRdb's copy has only in-frame clones and lacks some. This sample yields approximately 300,000 clones, of which around 85% are seen a single time; about 2% belongs to the top ten. Which cohort a participant joined came from the clinical history participants gave. Sequencing was done on a sample of PBMCs or T cells enriched from blood (not recorded which). The chain carries TRBV2 and TRBJ1-5, with unresolved D. This TCR came from a woman younger than 45 who had been exposed to COVID-19. The CDR3 DNA sequence: TGTGCCAGCAGAGAACAGATTAGCAATCAGCCCCAGCATTTT. As protein: CASREQISNQPQHF.